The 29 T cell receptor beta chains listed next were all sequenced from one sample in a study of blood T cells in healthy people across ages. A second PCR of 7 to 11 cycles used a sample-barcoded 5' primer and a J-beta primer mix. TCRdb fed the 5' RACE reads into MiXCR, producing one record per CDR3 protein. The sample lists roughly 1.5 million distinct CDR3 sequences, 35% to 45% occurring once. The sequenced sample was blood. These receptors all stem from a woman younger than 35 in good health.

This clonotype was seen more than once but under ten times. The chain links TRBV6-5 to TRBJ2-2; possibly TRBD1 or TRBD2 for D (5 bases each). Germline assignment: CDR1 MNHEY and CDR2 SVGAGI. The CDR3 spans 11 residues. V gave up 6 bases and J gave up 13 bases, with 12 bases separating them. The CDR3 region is CASSRGPTLFF. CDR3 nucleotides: TGTGCCAGCAGCCGGGGACCGACGCTGTTTTTT.

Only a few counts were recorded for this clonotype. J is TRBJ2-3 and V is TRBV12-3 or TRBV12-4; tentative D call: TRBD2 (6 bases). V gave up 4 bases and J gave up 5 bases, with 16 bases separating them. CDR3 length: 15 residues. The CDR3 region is CASSSVGGGIDTQYF. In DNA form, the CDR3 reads TGTGCCAGCAGTTCTGTCGGGGGAGGTATAGATACGCAGTATTTT.

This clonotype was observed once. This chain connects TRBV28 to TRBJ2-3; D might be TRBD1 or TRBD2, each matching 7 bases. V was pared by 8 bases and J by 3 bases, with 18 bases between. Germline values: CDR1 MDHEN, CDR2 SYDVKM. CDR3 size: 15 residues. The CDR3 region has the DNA TGTGCCAGCCGTGGACAGGTGGGGGGGACAGATACGCAGTATTTT. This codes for CASRGQVGGTDTQYF.

The CDR3 DNA is TGTGCCAGCAGTTTTGCTGTGGGGAAACTGCCTCGAGAGCAGTACTTC. Its translation: CASSFAVGKLPREQYF. The chain is built from TRBV12-3 or TRBV12-4 and TRBJ2-7; D gene uncertain. The CDR3 length is 16 residues. Trimming left V 3 bases short and J 7 bases short, with 22 bases between.

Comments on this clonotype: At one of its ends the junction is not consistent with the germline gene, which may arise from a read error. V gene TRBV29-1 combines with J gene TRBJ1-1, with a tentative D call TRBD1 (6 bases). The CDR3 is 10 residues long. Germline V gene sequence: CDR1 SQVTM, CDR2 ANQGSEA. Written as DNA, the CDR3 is TGTAGCGTGGTCAGGGGTATTGCTTTCTTT. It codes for CSVVRGIAFF. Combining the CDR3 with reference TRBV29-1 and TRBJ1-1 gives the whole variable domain SAVISQKPSRDICQRGTSLTIQCQVDSQVTMMFWYRQQPGQSLTLIATANQGSEATYESGFVIDKFPISRPNLTFSTLTVSNMSPEDSSIYLCSVVRGIAFFGQGTRLTVV.

The CDR3 protein is CASSWSAGTENEQFF. The CDR3 DNA reads TGCGCCAGCAGCTGGAGTGCTGGGACAGAGAATGAGCAGTTCTTC. The V gene is TRBV5-1, the J gene TRBJ2-1, with 7 bases fitting TRBD1. The CDR3 extends over 15 amino acids. With V trimmed by 3 bases and J by 7 bases, 10 bases remained unmatched. Germline CDR1 is SGHRS and CDR2 is YFSETQ.

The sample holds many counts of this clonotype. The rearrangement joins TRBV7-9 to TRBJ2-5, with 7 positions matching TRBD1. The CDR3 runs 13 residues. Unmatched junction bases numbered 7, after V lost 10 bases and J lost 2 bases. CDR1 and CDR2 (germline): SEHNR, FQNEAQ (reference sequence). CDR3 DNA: TGTGCCACGATGGACAGGACTCAAGAGACCCAGTACTTC. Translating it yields CATMDRTQETQYF. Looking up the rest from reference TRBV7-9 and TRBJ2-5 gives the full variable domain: DTGVSQNPRHKITKRGQNVTFRCDPISEHNRLYWYRQTLGQGPEFLTYFQNEAQLEKSRLLSDRFSAERPKGSFSTLEIQRTEQGDSAMYLCATMDRTQETQYFGPGTRLLVL.

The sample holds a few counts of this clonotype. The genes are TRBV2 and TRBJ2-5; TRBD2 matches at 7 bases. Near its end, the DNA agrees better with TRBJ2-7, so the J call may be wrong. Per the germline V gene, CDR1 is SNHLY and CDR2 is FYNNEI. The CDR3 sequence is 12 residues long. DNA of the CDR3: TGTGCCAGCTATGGACTAGTCGACGAGCAGTACTTC. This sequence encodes CASYGLVDEQYF.

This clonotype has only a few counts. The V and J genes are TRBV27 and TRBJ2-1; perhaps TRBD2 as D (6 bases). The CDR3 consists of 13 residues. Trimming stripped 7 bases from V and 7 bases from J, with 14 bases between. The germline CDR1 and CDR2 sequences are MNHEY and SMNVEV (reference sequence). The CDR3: CASKMWEVNEQFF. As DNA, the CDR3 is TGTGCCAGCAAGATGTGGGAGGTGAATGAGCAGTTCTTC.

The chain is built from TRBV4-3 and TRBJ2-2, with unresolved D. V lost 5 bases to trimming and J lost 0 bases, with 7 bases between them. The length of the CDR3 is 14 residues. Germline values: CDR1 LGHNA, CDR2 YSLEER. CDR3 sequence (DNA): TGCGCCAGCAGCGGGTCAGCGAACACCGGGGAGCTGTTTTTT. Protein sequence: CASSGSANTGELFF.

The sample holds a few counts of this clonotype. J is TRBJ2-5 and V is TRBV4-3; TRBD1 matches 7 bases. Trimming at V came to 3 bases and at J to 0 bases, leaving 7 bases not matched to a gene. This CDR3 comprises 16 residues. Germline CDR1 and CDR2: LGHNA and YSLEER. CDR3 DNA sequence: TGCGCCAGCAGCCAGAAGAGGGGACAGTACCAAGAGACCCAGTACTTC. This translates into CASSQKRGQYQETQYF.

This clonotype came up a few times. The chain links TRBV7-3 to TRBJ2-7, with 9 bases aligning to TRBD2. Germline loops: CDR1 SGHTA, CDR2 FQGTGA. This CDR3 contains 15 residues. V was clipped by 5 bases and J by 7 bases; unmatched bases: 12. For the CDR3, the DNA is TGTGCCAGCAGCGCCGGGCCAGCGGGAGGAGATGAGCAGTACTTC. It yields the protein CASSAGPAGGDEQYF.

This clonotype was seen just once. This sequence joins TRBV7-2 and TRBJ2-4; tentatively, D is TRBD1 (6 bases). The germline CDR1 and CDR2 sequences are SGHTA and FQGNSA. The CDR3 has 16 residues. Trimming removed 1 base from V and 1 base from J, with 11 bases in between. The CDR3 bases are TGTGCCAGCAGCTTAGGAAGGGGGTTGGCCAAAAACATTCAGTACTTC. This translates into CASSLGRGLAKNIQYF.

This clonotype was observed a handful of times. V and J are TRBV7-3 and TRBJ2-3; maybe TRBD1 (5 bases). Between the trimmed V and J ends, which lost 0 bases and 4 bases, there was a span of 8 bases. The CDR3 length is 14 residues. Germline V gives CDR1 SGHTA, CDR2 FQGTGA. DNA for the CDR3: TGTGCCAGCAGCTTAACGCAGGGATCAGATACGCAGTATTTT. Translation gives CASSLTQGSDTQYF.

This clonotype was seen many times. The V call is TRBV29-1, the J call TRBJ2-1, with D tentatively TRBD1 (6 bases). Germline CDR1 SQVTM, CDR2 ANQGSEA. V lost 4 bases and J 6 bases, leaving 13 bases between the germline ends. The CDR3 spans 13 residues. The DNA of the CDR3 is TGCAGCGTTGTGTCGGGACACTTCAATGAGCAGTTCTTC. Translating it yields CSVVSGHFNEQFF.

The CDR3 sequence is CAISESQGSNQPQHF. In DNA, the CDR3 is TGTGCCATCAGTGAGTCCCAGGGGAGCAATCAGCCCCAGCATTTT. The J gene is TRBJ1-5, the V gene TRBV10-3, with TRBD1 as a possible D gene (6 bases). V lost 0 bases and J 1 base, leaving 7 bases between the germline ends. CDR3 length: 15 amino acids. CDR1 is ENHRY, CDR2 SYGVKD, per germline.

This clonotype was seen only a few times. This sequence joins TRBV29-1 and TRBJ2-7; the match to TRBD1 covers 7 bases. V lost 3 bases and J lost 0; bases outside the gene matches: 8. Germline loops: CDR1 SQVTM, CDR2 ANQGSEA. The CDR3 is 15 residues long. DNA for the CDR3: TGCAGCGTTGAGCTTGAGACAGGGCCCTCCTACGAGCAGTACTTC. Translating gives CSVELETGPSYEQYF.

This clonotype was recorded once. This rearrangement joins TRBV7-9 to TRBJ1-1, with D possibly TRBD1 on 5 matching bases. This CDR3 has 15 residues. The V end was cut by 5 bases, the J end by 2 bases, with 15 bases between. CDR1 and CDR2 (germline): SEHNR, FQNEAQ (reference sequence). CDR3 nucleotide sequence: TGTGCCAGCAGCGCTCCGGGACGGGGAAACACTGAAGCTTTCTTT. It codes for CASSAPGRGNTEAFF.

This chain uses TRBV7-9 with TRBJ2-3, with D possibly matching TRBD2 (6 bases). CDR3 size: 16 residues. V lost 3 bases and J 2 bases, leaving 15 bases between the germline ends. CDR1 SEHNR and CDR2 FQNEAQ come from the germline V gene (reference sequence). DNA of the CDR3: TGTGCCAGCAGCTTCTTTCTTAGCGGAATCACAGATACGCAGTATTTT. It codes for CASSFFLSGITDTQYF. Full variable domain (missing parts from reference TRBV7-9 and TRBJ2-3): DTGVSQNPRHKITKRGQNVTFRCDPISEHNRLYWYRQTLGQGPEFLTYFQNEAQLEKSRLLSDRFSAERPKGSFSTLEIQRTEQGDSAMYLCASSFFLSGITDTQYFGPGTRLTVL.

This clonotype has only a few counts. The CDR3 sequence is CASSLYPGGGYTF. The CDR3 coding sequence is TGTGCCAGCAGTTTATACCCGGGAGGCGGCTACACCTTC. V and J are TRBV12-3 or TRBV12-4 and TRBJ1-2; D gene uncertain. The CDR3 consists of 13 residues. V was shortened by 2 bases and J by 8 bases, with 12 bases between the two germline ends.

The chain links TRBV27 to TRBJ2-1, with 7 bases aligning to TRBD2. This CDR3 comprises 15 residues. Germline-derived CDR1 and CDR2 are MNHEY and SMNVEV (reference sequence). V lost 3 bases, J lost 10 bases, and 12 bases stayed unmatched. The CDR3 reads CASSFGAGAGREQFF. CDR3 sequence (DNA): TGTGCCAGCAGTTTCGGCGCGGGAGCAGGAAGGGAGCAGTTCTTC.

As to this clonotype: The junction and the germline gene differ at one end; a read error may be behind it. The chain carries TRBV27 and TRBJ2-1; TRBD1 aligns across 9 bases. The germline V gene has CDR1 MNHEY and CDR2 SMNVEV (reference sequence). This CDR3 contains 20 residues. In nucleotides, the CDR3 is TGTGCCAGCAGTTTATGGCATAAAATGGGGACAGGGAGATTCTACAATGAACAGTTCTTC. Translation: CASSLWHKMGTGRFYNEQFF.

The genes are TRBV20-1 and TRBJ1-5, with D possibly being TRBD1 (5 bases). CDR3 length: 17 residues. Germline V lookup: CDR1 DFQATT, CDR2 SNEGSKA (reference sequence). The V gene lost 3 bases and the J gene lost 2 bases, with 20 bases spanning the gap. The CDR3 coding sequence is TGCAGTGCTAGGGGTGTTTGGGGGGAACCGGGCAATCAGCCCCAGCATTTT. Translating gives CSARGVWGEPGNQPQHF.

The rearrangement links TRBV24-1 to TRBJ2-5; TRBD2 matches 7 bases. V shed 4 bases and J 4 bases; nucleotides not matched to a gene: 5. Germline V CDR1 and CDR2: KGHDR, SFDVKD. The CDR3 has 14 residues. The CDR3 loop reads CATSDPGRSETQYF. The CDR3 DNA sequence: TGTGCCACCAGTGACCCCGGGAGGTCAGAGACCCAGTACTTC.

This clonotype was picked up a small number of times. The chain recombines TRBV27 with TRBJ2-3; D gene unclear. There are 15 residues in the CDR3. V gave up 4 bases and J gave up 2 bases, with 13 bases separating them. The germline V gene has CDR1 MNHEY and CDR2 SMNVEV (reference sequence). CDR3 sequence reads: CASSWVSPTTDTQYF. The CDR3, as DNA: TGTGCCAGCAGTTGGGTCTCTCCCACCACAGATACGCAGTATTTT.

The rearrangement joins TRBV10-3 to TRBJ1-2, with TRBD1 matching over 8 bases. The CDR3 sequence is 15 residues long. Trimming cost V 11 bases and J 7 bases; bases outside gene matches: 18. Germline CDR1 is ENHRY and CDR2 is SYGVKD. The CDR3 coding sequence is TGTGCCTCAGGACAGGGCCTAGACGGGGTGCGTGGCTACACCTTC. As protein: CASGQGLDGVRGYTF.

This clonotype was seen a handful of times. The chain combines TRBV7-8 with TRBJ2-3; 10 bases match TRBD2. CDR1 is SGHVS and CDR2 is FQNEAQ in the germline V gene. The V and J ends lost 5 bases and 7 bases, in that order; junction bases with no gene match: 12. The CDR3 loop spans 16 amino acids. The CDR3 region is CASSPTQREGLHTQYF. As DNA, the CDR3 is TGTGCCAGCAGCCCTACTCAGCGGGAGGGCCTACATACGCAGTATTTT.

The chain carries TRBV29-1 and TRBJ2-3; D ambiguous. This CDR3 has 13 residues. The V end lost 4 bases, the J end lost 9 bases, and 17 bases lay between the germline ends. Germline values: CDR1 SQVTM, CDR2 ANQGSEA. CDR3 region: CSVGLKVLGTQYF. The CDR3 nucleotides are TGCAGCGTTGGCCTAAAGGTACTCGGAACGCAGTATTTT.

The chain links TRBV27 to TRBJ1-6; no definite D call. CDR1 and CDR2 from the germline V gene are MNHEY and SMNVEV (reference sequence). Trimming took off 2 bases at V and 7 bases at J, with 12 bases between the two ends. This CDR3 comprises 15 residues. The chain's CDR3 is CASSLGSVRNSPLHF. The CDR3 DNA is TGTGCCAGCAGTTTAGGTTCCGTGAGGAATTCACCCCTCCACTTT.